The present T cell receptor beta chain was sequenced within a study of T cell responses to AZD1222 COVID-19 vaccine. The CDR3 sequence is 15 residues long. The germline V gene has CDR1 MNHNS and CDR2 SASEGT. V shed 2 bases and J 2 bases; nucleotides not matched to a gene: 4. Generated by immunoSEQ multiplex PCR, the TCRdb table keeps only in-frame clones and is missing some. The repertoire holds roughly 55,000 clones, with 70% to 90% as singletons. The chain recombines TRBV6-1 with TRBJ2-5, with 8 bases identical to TRBD2. The clonotype was recovered from an adult in good health. The specimen was peripheral blood, collected on day 0 of AZD1222 vaccination. Written as DNA, the CDR3 is TGTGCCAGCAGTGAAATCCAGCGGGGGCAAGAGACCCAGTACTTC. Protein sequence: CASSEIQRGQETQYF.